This T cell receptor beta chain was captured by sequencing in a study of T cell changes during pregnancy in multiple sclerosis. The repertoire was sequenced with immunoSEQ multiplex PCR; TCRdb's copy has only in-frame clones and lacks some. The profile shows fewer than 65,000 clones, about nine tenths of them singletons. Germline values: CDR1 LNHDA, CDR2 SQIVND (reference sequence). There are 12 residues in the CDR3. V dropped 9 bases and J dropped 3 bases, with 9 bases sitting between them. Sequenced material: peripheral blood, taken in the third trimester of pregnancy. The TCR comes from a female donor in good health, enrolled as a control in a pregnancy study. The chain couples TRBV19 to TRBJ2-1, with a possible D match to TRBD2 (5 bases). CDR3 sequence (DNA): TGTGCCAGCGAGGGCTACTACAATGAGCAGTTCTTC. Protein product: CASEGYYNEQFF.